The 6 T cell receptor beta chains below all came from one sample that was sequenced in a study of CD8 T cells in ankylosing spondylitis. MiXCR, run by TCRdb on the 5' RACE reads, gives a single entry per CDR3 protein. The repertoire has more than 650,000 distinct CDR3 sequences, roughly 12% of them found once; the top ten carry around 0.51%. The antigens these receptors bind are not known. The study, taken as a whole, reports: What seemed typical of ankylosing spondylitis blood was a TCR beta motif built from under 10 highly homologous variants.

Material for sequencing was blood, either unsorted or a sorted T cell fraction (not recorded which). The origin of the receptors is a male donor with ankylosing spondylitis.

There are a few counts of this clonotype. This chain links TRBV7-2 with TRBJ2-7; tentative D call: TRBD2 (6 bases). Trimming cost V 1 base and J 2 bases, with 15 bases left between them. The CDR3 covers 16 residues. Germline V lookup: CDR1 SGHTA, CDR2 FQGNSA. In DNA form, the CDR3 reads TGTGCCAGCAGCTTAGGGGCCGGGACTGTACCCTACGAGCAGTACTTC. Translated, it gives CASSLGAGTVPYEQYF.

This sequence joins TRBV5-1 and TRBJ1-2; D gene unclear. Trimming pared 0 bases from V and 8 bases from J, leaving 14 bases between. CDR3 length equals 14 residues. CDR1 and CDR2 from the germline V gene are SGHRS and YFSETQ. The CDR3 DNA sequence: TGCGCCAGCAGCTTGGCCTTCAGCAGAGGAGGCTACACCTTC. Its protein product is CASSLAFSRGGYTF. Supplemented by reference TRBV5-1 and TRBJ1-2, the full variable domain reads KAGVTQTPRYLIKTRGQQVTLSCSPISGHRSVSWYQQTPGQGLQFLFEYFSETQRNKGNFPGRFSGRQFSNSRSEMNVSTLELGDSALYLCASSLAFSRGGYTFGSGTRLTVV.

The chain is built from TRBV7-8 and TRBJ2-5; 7 bases line up with TRBD1. Germline assignment: CDR1 SGHVS and CDR2 FQNEAQ. The CDR3 has 11 amino acids. Trimming at V came to 5 bases and at J to 12 bases, leaving 6 bases not matched to a gene. This CDR3 is CASSTAGTEYF. CDR3 in DNA: TGTGCCAGCAGCACAGCCGGGACAGAGTACTTC.

At least ten counts were recorded for this clonotype. The CDR3 DNA reads as TGCAGCGTTGTGCGACGGGGGGGAATTGATACGCAGTATTTT. Protein: CSVVRRGGIDTQYF. The chain combines TRBV29-1 with TRBJ2-3, with TRBD2 identical over 8 bases. The germline V gene has CDR1 SQVTM and CDR2 ANQGSEA. This CDR3 has 14 amino acids. V lost 4 bases, J lost 6 bases, and 9 bases stayed unmatched.

The J gene is TRBJ1-1, the V gene TRBV18, with 7 bases lining up with TRBD1. The trim removed 8 bases at V and 2 bases at J, leaving 8 bases unmatched. The length of the CDR3 is 14 residues. Germline assignment: CDR1 KGHSH and CDR2 LQKENI. The CDR3 reads CASQATGSNTEAFF. CDR3 sequence (DNA): TGTGCCAGCCAGGCGACAGGGAGTAACACTGAAGCTTTCTTT.

This sequence joins TRBV20-1 and TRBJ2-3; 8 bases align to TRBD2. This CDR3 is built from 13 residues. In germline, CDR1 is DFQATT, CDR2 SNEGSKA (reference sequence). Trimming took 8 bases from V and 0 from J; bases not matched to a gene: 4. CDR3 amino acids: CSQLADSTDTQYF. DNA of the CDR3: TGCAGTCAACTAGCGGACAGCACAGATACGCAGTATTTT.